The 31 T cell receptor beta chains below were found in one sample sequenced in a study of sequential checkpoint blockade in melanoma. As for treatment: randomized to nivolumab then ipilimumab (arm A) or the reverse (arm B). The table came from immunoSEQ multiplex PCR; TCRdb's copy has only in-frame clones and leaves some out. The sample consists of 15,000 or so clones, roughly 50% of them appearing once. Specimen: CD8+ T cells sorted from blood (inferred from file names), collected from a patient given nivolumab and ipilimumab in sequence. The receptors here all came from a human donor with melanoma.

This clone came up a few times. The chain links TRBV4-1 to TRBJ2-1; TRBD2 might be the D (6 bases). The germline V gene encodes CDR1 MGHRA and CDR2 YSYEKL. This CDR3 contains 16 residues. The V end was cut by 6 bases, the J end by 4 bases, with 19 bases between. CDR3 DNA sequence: TGCGCCAGCAGACCAACGCCGGGAGAGTCTTACAATGAGCAGTTCTTC. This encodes CASRPTPGESYNEQFF.

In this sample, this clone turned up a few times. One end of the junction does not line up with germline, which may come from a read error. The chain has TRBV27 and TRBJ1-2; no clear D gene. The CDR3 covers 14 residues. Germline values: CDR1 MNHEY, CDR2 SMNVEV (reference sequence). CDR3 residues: CASSASGGGYDYPF. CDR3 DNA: TGTGCCAGCAGTGCTTCAGGTGGCGGCTATGACTACCCCTTC.

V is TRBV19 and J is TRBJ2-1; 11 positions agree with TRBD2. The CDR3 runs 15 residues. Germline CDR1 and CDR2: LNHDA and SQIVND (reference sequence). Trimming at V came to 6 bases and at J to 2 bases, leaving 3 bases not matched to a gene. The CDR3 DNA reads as TGTGCCAGTAGCGGGACTAGCGGTACCTACAATGAGCAGTTCTTC. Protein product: CASSGTSGTYNEQFF. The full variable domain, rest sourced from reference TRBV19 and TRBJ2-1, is DGGITQSPKYLFRKEGQNVTLSCEQNLNHDAMYWYRQDPGQGLRLIYYSQIVNDFQKGDIAEGYSVSREKKESFPLTVTSAQKNPTAFYLCASSGTSGTYNEQFFGPGTRLTVL.

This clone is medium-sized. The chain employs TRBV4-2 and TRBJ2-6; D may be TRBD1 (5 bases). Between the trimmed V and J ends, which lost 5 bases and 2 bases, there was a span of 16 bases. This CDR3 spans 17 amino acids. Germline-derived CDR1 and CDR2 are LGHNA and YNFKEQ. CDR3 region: CASSERPWGAGANVLTF. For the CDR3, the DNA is TGTGCCAGCAGCGAGAGACCCTGGGGCGCTGGGGCCAACGTCCTGACTTTC.

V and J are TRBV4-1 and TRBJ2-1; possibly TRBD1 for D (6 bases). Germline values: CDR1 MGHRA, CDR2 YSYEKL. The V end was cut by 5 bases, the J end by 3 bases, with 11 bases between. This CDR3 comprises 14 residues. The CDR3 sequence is CASSFEGVYNEQFF. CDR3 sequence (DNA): TGCGCCAGCAGCTTTGAGGGGGTCTACAATGAGCAGTTCTTC.

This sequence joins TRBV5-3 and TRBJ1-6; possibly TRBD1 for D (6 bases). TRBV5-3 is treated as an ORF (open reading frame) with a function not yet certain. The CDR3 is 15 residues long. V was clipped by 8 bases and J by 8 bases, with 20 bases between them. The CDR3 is CASSRALGGDSPLHF. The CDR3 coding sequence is TGTGCCAGCAGCCGGGCCTTAGGGGGGGATTCACCCCTCCACTTT.

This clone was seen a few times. The CDR3 is CASSLDPRGVAGELFF. CDR3 in DNA: TGTGCCAGCAGCTTAGACCCCAGGGGAGTCGCCGGGGAGCTGTTTTTT. The chain is built from TRBV7-2 and TRBJ2-2; maybe TRBD1 (6 bases). In germline, CDR1 is SGHTA, CDR2 FQGNSA. V dropped 1 base and J dropped 6 bases, with 15 bases sitting between them. CDR3 length: 16 amino acids.

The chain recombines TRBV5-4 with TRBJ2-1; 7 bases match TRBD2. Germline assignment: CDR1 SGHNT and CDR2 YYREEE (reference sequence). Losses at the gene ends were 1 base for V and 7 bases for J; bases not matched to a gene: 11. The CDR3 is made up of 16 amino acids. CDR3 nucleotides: TGTGCCAGCAGCTTGTTCGTGGGGGGGTGGTATAATGAGCAGTTCTTC. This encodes CASSLFVGGWYNEQFF.

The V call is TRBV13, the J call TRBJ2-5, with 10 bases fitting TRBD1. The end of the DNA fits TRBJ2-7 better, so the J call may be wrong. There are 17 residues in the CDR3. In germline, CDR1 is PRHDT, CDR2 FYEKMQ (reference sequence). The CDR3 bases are TGTGCCAGCAGCTTATCGTTTGGACAGGGGGAAGGTGACGAGCAGTACTTC. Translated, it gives CASSLSFGQGEGDEQYF.

The CDR3 DNA reads TGTGCCAGCAGCTTAGGTGTGGCCACCTCCTACAATGAGCAGTTCTTC. Protein: CASSLGVATSYNEQFF. The chain recombines TRBV11-2 with TRBJ2-1; D remains unclear. CDR1 SGHAT and CDR2 FQNNGV come from the germline V gene. V lost 1 base, J lost 0 bases, and 10 bases lay in between. The CDR3 spans 16 residues. Combining the CDR3 with reference TRBV11-2 and TRBJ2-1 gives the whole variable domain EAGVAQSPRYKIIEKRQSVAFWCNPISGHATLYWYQQILGQGPKLLIQFQNNGVVDDSQLPKDRFSAERLKGVDSTLKIQPAKLEDSAVYLCASSLGVATSYNEQFFGPGTRLTVL.

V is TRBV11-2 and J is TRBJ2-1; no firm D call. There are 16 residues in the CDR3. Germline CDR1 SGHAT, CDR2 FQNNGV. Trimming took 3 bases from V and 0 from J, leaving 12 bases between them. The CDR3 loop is CASSFTTTSSYNEQFF. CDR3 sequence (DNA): TGTGCCAGCAGCTTCACTACCACGAGCTCCTACAATGAGCAGTTCTTC.

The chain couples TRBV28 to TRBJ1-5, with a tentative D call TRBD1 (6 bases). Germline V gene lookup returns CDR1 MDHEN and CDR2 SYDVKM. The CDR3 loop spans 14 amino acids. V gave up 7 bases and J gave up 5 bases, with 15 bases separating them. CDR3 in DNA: TGTGCCAGCATCACAGACAGGAGAGATCAGCCCCAGCATTTT. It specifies CASITDRRDQPQHF.

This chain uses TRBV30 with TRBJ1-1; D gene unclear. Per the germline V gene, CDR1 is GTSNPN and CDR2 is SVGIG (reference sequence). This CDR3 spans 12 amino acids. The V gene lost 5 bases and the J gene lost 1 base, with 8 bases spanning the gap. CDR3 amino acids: CAWRPGNTEAFF. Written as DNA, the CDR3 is TGTGCCTGGCGGCCGGGGAACACTGAAGCTTTCTTT.

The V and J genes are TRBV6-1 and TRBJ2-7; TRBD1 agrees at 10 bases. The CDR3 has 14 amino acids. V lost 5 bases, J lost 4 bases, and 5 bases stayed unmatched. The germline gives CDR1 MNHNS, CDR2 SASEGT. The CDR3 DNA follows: TGTGCCAGCAGTTTGACAGGGGGCGGTTACGAGCAGTACTTC. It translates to CASSLTGGGYEQYF.

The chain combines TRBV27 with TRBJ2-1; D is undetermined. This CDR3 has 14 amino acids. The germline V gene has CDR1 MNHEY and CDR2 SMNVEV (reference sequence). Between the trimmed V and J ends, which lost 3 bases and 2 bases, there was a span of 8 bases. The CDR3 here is CASSLGRTYNEQFF. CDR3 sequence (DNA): TGTGCCAGCAGTTTGGGCAGGACCTACAATGAGCAGTTCTTC.

The CDR3 reads CASSLTSGSYEQYF. In nucleotides, the CDR3 is TGTGCCAGCAGCTTGACTAGCGGGAGCTACGAGCAGTACTTC. V and J are TRBV5-4 and TRBJ2-7, with 11 bases identical to TRBD2. Per the germline V gene, CDR1 is SGHNT and CDR2 is YYREEE (reference sequence). There are 14 residues in the CDR3. V was pared by 1 base and J by 3 bases, with 0 bases of the junction left unmatched.

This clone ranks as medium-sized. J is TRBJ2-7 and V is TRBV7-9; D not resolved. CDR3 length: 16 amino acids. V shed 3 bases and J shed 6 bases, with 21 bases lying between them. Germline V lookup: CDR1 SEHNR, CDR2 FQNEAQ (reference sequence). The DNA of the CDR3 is TGTGCCAGCAGCTTGGCCAGTGCCCGGCGGCCTGCCGAGCAGTACTTC. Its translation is CASSLASARRPAEQYF.

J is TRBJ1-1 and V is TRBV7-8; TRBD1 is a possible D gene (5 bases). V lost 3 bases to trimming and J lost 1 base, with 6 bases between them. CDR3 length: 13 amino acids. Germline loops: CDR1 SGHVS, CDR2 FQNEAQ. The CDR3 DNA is TGTGCCAGCAGCTTGACAGAGAACACTGAAGCTTTCTTT. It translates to CASSLTENTEAFF.

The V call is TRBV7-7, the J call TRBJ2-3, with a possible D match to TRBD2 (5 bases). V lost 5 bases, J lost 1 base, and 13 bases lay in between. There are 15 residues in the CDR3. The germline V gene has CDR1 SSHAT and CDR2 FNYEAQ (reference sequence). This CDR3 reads CASSPFTGGTDTQYF. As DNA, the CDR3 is TGTGCCAGCAGCCCTTTTACCGGGGGCACAGATACGCAGTATTTT.

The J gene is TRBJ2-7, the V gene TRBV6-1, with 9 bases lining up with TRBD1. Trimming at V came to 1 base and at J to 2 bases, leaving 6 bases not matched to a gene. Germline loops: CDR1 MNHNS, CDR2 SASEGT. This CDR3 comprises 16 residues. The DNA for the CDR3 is TGTGCCAGCAGTGAAGAGGACAGGGGAGCAACCTACGAGCAGTACTTC. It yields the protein CASSEEDRGATYEQYF.

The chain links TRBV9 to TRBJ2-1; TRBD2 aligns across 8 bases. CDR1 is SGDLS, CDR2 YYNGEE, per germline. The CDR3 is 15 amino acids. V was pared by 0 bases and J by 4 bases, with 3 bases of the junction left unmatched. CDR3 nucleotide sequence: TGTGCCAGCAGCGTAGTAGCGGGGCGGTACAATGAGCAGTTCTTC. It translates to CASSVVAGRYNEQFF.

The CDR3 is CASSLVPPRDRYEQYF. CDR3 nucleotide sequence: TGTGCCAGCAGCTTAGTACCCCCCAGGGATCGTTACGAGCAGTACTTC. The chain joins TRBV7-7 to TRBJ2-7; TRBD1 is a possible D gene (5 bases). Trimming cost V 1 base and J 4 bases, with 17 bases left between them. The CDR3 is made up of 16 amino acids. The germline V gene encodes CDR1 SSHAT and CDR2 FNYEAQ (reference sequence).

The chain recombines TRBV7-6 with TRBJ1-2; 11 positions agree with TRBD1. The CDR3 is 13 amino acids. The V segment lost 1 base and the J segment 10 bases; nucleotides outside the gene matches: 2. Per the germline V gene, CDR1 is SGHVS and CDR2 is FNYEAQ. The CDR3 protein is CASSLGTGGHYTF. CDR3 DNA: TGTGCCAGCAGCTTAGGGACAGGGGGCCACTACACCTTC.

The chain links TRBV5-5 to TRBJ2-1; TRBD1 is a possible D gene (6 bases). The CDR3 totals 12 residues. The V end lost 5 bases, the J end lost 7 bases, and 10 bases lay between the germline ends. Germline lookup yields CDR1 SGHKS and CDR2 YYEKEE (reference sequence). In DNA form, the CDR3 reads TGTGCCAGCAGTTACAGGGTTAATGAGCAGTTCTTC. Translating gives CASSYRVNEQFF. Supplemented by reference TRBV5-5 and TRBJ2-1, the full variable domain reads DAGVTQSPTHLIKTRGQQVTLRCSPISGHKSVSWYQQVLGQGPQFIFQYYEKEERGRGNFPDRFSARQFPNYSSELNVNALLLGDSALYLCASSYRVNEQFFGPGTRLTVL.

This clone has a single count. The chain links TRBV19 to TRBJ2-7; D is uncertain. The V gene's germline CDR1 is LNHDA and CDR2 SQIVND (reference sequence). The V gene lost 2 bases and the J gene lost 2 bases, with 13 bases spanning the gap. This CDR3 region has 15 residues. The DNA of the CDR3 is TGTGCCAGTAGTATAAGTCAGCGTCTCGCCTACGAGCAGTACTTC. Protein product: CASSISQRLAYEQYF. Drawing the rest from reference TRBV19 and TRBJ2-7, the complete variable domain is DGGITQSPKYLFRKEGQNVTLSCEQNLNHDAMYWYRQDPGQGLRLIYYSQIVNDFQKGDIAEGYSVSREKKESFPLTVTSAQKNPTAFYLCASSISQRLAYEQYFGPGTRLTVT.

The CDR3 DNA sequence: TGTGCCAGCAGCCCCAATCTCCCGGGACGGGAGTACCAAGAGACCCAGTACTTC. Its protein is CASSPNLPGREYQETQYF. The V gene is TRBV7-9, the J gene TRBJ2-5, with D possibly being TRBD2 (6 bases). This CDR3 spans 18 amino acids. Germline loops: CDR1 SEHNR, CDR2 FQNEAQ (reference sequence). The ends were cut back, 5 bases at V and 0 bases at J, with 22 bases in the middle. Variable domain in full (rest from reference TRBV7-9 and TRBJ2-5): DTGVSQNPRHKITKRGQNVTFRCDPISEHNRLYWYRQTLGQGPEFLTYFQNEAQLEKSRLLSDRFSAERPKGSFSTLEIQRTEQGDSAMYLCASSPNLPGREYQETQYFGPGTRLLVL.

Here the CDR3 DNA reads TGTGCCAGCAGTCTAAATCAGCCCCAGCATTTT. It yields the protein CASSLNQPQHF. The J gene is TRBJ1-5, the V gene TRBV28; the D is unclear. Trimming stripped 5 bases from V and 4 bases from J, with 3 bases between. The CDR3 is made up of 11 amino acids. Germline values: CDR1 MDHEN, CDR2 SYDVKM.

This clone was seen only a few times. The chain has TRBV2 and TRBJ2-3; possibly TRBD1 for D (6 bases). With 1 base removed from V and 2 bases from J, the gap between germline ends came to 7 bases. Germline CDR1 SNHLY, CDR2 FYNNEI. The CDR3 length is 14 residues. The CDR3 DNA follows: TGTGCCAGCAGTGAAGGGACAGCCACAGATACGCAGTATTTT. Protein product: CASSEGTATDTQYF.

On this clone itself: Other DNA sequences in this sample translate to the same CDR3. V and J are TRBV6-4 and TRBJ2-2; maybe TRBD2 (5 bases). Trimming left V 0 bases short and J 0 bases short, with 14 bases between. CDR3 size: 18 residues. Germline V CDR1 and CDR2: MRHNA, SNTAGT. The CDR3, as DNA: TGTGCCAGCAGTGACTCGAGCCTAGCAGGACCGAACACCGGGGAGCTGTTTTTT. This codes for CASSDSSLAGPNTGELFF.

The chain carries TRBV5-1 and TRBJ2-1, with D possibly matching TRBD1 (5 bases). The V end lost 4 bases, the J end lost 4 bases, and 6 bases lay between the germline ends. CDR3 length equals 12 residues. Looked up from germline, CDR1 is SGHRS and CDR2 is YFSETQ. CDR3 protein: CASSGAYNEQFF. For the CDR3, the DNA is TGCGCCAGCAGCGGGGCTTACAATGAGCAGTTCTTC.

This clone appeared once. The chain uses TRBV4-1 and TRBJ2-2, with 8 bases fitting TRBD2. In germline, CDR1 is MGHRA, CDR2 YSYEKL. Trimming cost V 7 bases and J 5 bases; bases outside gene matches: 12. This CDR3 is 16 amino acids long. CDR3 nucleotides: TGCGCCAGCACCGCAACGTCAGCGGGAGTGACCGGGGAGCTGTTTTTT. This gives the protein CASTATSAGVTGELFF.